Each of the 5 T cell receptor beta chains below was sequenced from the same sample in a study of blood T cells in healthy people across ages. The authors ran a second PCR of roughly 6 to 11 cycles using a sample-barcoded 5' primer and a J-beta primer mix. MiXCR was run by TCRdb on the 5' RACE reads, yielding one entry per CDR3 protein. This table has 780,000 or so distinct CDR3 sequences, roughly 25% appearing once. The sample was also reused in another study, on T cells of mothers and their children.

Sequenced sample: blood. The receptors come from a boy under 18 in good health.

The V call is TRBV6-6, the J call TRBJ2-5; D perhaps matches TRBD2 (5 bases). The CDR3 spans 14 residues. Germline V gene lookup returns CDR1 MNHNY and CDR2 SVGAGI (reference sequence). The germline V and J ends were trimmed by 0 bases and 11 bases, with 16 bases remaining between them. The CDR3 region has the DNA TGTGCCAGCAGTTACTCGTCCAGGTCCGGGGAGCAGTACTTC. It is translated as CASSYSSRSGEQYF.

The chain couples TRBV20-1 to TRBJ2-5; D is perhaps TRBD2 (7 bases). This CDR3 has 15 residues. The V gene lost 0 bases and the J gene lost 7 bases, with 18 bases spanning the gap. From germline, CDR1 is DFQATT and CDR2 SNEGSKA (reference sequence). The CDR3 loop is CSARDGSDGGLTQYF. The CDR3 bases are TGCAGTGCTAGAGATGGGTCCGACGGGGGGCTGACCCAGTACTTC.

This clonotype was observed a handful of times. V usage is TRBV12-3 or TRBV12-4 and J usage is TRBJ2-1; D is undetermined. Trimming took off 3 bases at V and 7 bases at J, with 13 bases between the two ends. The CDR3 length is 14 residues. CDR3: CASSFMGMGNEQFF. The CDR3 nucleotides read TGTGCCAGCAGTTTTATGGGGATGGGGAATGAGCAGTTCTTC.

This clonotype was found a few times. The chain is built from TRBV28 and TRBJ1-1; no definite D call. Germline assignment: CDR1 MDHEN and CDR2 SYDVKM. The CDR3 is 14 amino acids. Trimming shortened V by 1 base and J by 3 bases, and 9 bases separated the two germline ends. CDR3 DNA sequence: TGTGCCAGCAGTTTATTTCGAGTTTACACTGAAGCTTTCTTT. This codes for CASSLFRVYTEAFF.

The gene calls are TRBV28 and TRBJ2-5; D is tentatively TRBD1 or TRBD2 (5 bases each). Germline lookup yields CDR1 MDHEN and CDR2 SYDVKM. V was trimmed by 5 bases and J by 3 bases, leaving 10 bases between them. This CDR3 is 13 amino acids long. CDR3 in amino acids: CASSEGREETQYF. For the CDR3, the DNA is TGTGCCAGCAGTGAGGGACGGGAAGAGACCCAGTACTTC.